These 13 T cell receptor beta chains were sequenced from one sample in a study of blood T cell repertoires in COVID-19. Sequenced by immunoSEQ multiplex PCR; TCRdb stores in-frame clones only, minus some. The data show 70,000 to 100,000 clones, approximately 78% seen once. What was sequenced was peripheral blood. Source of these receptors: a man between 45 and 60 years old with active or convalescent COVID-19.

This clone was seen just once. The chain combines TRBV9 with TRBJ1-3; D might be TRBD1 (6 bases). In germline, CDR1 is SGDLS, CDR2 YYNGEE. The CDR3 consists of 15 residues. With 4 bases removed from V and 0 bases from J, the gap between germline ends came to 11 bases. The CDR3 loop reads CASSLGQTSGNTIYF. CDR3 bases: TGTGCCAGCAGCTTAGGACAGACCTCTGGAAACACCATATATTTT.

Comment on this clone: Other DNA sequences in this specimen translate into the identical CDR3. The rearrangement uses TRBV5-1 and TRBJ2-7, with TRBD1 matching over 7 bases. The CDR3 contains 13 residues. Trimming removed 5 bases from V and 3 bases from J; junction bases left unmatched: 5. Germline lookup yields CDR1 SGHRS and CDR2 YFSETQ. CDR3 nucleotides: TGCGCCAGCAGTTCGGGACAGCTCTACGAGCAGTACTTC. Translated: CASSSGQLYEQYF.

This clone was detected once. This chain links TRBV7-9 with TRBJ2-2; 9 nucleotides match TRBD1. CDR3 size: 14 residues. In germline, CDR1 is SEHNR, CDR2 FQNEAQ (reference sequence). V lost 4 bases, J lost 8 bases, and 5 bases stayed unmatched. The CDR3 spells CASSSGQGGGELFF. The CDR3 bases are TGTGCCAGCAGCTCGGGACAGGGCGGAGGGGAGCTGTTTTTT.

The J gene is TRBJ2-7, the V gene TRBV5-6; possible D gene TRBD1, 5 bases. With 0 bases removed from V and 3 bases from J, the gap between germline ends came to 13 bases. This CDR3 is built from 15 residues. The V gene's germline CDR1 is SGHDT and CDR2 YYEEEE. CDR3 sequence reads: CASSLAAGPHYEQYV. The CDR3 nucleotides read TGTGCCAGCAGCTTGGCGGCAGGGCCACACTACGAGCAGTACGTC.

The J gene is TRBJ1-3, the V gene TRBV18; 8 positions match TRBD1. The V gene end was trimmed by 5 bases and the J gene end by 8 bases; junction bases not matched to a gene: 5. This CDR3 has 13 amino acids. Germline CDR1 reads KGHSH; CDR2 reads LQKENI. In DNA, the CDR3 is TGTGCCAGCTCATCGACAGGGGCGGACACCATATATTTT. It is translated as CASSSTGADTIYF.

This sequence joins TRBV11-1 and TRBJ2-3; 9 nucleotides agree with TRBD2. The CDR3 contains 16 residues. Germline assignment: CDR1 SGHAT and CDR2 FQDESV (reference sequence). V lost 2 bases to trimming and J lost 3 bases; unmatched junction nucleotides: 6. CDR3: CASSLLGSGGTDTQYF. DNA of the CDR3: TGTGCCAGCAGCTTACTCGGGAGCGGGGGGACAGATACGCAGTATTTT.

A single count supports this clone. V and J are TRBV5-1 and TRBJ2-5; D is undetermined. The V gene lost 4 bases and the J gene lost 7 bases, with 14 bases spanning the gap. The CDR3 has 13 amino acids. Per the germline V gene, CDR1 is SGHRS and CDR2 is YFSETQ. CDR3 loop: CASSPDSSGTQYF. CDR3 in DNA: TGCGCCAGCAGCCCCGACTCCTCCGGGACCCAGTACTTC.

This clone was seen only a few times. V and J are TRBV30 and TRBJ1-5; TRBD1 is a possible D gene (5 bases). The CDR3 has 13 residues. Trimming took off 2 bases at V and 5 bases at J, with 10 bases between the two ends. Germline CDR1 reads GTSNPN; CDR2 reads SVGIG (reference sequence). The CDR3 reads CAWSLGGDQPQHF. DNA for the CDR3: TGTGCCTGGAGTTTGGGAGGGGATCAGCCCCAGCATTTT. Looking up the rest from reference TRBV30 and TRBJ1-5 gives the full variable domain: SQTIHQWPATLVQPVGSPLSLECTVEGTSNPNLYWYRQAAGRGLQLLFYSVGIGQISSEVPQNLSASRPQDRQFILSSKKLLLSDSGFYLCAWSLGGDQPQHFGDGTRLSIL.

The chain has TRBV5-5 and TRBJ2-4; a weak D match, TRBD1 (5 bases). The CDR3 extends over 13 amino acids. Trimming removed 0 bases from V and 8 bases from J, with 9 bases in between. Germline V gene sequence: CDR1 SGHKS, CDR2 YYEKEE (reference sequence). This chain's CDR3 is CASSLVTGDIQYF. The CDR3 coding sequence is TGTGCCAGCAGCTTGGTAACAGGAGACATTCAGTACTTC.

As DNA, the CDR3 is TGTGCCAGTAGTATTGGGACAGGAGCCAAAAACATTCAGTACTTC. This sequence encodes CASSIGTGAKNIQYF. The chain couples TRBV19 to TRBJ2-4; TRBD1 matches 8 bases. The CDR3 sequence is 15 residues long. Trimming at V came to 3 bases and at J to 0 bases, leaving 1 base not matched to a gene. From germline, CDR1 is LNHDA and CDR2 SQIVND (reference sequence).

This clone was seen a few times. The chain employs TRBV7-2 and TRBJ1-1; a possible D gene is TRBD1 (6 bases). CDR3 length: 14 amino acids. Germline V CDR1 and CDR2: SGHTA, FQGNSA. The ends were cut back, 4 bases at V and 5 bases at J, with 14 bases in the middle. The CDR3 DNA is TGTGCCAGCAGCTCCTACAGGGTGGGGACTGAAGCTTTCTTT. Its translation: CASSSYRVGTEAFF.

The CDR3 DNA sequence: TGTGCCAGCAGCCAAGCCGGGGCTGGGGCCAACGTCCTGACTTTC. Its protein is CASSQAGAGANVLTF. This rearrangement joins TRBV14 to TRBJ2-6; tentatively, D is TRBD2 (5 bases). V was shortened by 1 base and J by 2 bases, with 6 bases between the two germline ends. This CDR3 region has 15 residues. Germline CDR1 SGHDN, CDR2 FVKESK. Looking up the rest from reference TRBV14 and TRBJ2-6 gives the full variable domain: EAGVTQFPSHSVIEKGQTVTLRCDPISGHDNLYWYRRVMGKEIKFLLHFVKESKQDESGMPNNRFLAERTGGTYSTLKVQPAELEDSGVYFCASSQAGAGANVLTFGAGSRLTVL.

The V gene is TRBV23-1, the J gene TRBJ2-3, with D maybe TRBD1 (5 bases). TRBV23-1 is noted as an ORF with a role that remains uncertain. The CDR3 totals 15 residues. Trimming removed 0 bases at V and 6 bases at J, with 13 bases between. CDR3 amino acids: CASSQSGLYGDTQYF. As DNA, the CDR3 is TGCGCCAGCAGTCAATCGGGGCTTTATGGTGATACGCAGTATTTT.